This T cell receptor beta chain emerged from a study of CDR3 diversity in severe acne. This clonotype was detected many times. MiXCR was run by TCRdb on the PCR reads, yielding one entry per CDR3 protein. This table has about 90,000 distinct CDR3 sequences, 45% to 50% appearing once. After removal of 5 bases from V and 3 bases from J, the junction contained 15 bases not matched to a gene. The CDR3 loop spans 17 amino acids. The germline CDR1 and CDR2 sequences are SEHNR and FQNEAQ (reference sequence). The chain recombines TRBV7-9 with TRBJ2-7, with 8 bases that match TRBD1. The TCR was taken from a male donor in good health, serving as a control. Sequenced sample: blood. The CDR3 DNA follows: TGTGCCAGCAGCCCCGCCCCACTGGACAGGGTCTACTACGAGCAGTACTTC. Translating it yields CASSPAPLDRVYYEQYF.